This note documents a single T cell receptor beta chain sequence. The table lists this clone with a count of one. Its antigen specificity is not known. No clone much larger than this one lies a single base away; base qualities are absent. The source of the sample is a study of beta chain features in type 1 diabetes (dated 2018 in TCRdb). Notes on the research overall: Patients and healthy donors did not differ in mean age, gender distribution, total cell number or subset yield. A total of about 100,000,000 sorted cells were examined across all samples, and RNA yield correlated strongly with the number of cells per subset. The study compared the TCRB repertoires of sorted circulating CD4+ T cell subsets in recently diagnosed type 1 diabetes patients with those in matched healthy donors. Regulatory and stem cell-like memory subsets were obtained from only 8 patients and roughly 8 healthy donors, while naive and central memory subsets were obtained from all 30 or so donors.

The paper's findings and limits, for the study overall: Only small numbers of individuals were included in the HLA sub-analyses, which left unresolved whether HLA type had any influence on TCRB rearrangement. Type 1 diabetes patients showed a moderate but significant shortening of TCRB CDR3 length in all four CD4+ subsets. At VDJ recombination sites, patients with type 1 diabetes made fewer insertions and deleted more nucleotides, a pattern implying thymic rearrangement abnormalities. Because cDNA rather than genomic DNA was sequenced, highly expressing activated cells could have been over-represented, although no difference in activation and CD3 levels was found between groups. Naive, central memory and regulatory TCRB repertoires appeared to be more similar among patients than among healthy donors. PCR may preferentially amplify shorter templates, but because patient and control samples were amplified and corrected together, any resulting skew would affect both groups equally.

The High Capacity cDNA Reverse Transcription Kit was used to reverse transcribe all of the isolated RNA, meaning that expressed TCRB transcripts were what got sequenced. Deep immunoSEQ sequencing was performed on naive, central memory and regulatory T cell samples, with an average of around 3.5 million total reads per sample. Sorted cells were lysed in RLT buffer and RNA was extracted with DNase-treated RNeasy Micro or Mini kits, depending on cell number. To prevent cross-contamination, each cell subset was processed individually, whereas patient and healthy donor samples were processed jointly. The immunoSEQ multiplex PCR was used to amplify TCRB sequences from cDNA, generating 87-bp fragments that spanned the CDR3 region. Sequencing of the amplicons was done on the Illumina HiSeq platform. The authors processed their data as follows. Synthetic template baselines were used to correct PCR bias computationally, reads within Hamming distance 2 were collapsed together, and singletons that could not be merged were discarded. Reads were aligned against IMGT so that V, D and J genes, CDR3 length and insertions or deletions at six rearrangement sites could be assigned. Within each subset, clonotype counts were normalized to sorted cell number, and only after that were true diversity and Gini coefficients computed with the tcR R package. The overlap coefficient, calculated on TCRB nucleotide sequences, was used to quantify repertoire sharing. Out-of-frame TCRB sequences from naive cells were analyzed as a proxy for the pre-selection repertoire. TCRdb took over this immuneACCESS table, retaining in-frame rearrangements with V and J assigned. Such tables are incomplete; in checked studies, under half of the missing clones stem from an unresolved V gene, and the remainder is unexplained. V and J calls and clone size are copied from that table; D and trimming were computed from the DNA. Recorded for this sample are 500,000 to 850,000 clones; over 12% of them occurred a single time. Approximately 0.042% of the sample is held by the ten biggest clonotypes.

Each donor gave one peripheral blood draw, averaging about 120 mL, which was collected into heparinised tubes. A BD FACSAria II was used to sort naive, central memory, regulatory and stem cell-like memory CD4+ T cells with a panel that included CD45RO, CCR7, CD25, CD127, CD95 and CD27. A purity above 98% was achieved for all sorted populations. PBMCs were separated immediately by Lymphoprep density gradient centrifugation and were stained directly, without being cultured. To minimize batch effects, samples were stained and sorted in pairs, one healthy donor with one patient per experiment. Trimming takes 7 bases from V and 7 bases from J, and the germline ends sit 14 bases apart. From the germline V gene, CDR1 is SQVTM and CDR2 is ANQGSEA. The CDR3 contains 12 residues, cysteine and phenylalanine counted. This entry keeps only the CDR3 DNA: 36 bases, framed from base 1.

The chain employs TRBV29-1 and TRBJ1-5; perhaps TRBD1 is the D gene, with 5 bases matching. Source material: naive CD4+ T cells from blood. Interpreted using the paper, the cell subset or site label stands for: true naive CD4+ T cells. This sequence originates from a man aged 18 to 29 with type 1 diabetes. The CDR3 region: CSAAFQGQPQHF. The nucleotide sequence is TGCAGCGCTGCATTTCAGGGCCAGCCCCAGCATTTT.